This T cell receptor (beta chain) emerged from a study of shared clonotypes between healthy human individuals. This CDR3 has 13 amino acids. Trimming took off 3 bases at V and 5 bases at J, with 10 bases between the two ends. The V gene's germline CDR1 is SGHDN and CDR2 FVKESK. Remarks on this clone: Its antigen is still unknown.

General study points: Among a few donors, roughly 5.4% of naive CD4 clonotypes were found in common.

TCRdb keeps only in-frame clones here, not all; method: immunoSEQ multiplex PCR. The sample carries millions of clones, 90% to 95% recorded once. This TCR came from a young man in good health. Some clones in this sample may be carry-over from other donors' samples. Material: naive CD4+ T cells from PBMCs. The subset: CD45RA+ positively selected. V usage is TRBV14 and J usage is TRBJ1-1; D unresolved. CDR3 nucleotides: TGTGCCAGCAGCCAGTACAGTGAGACTGAAGCTTTCTTT. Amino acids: CASSQYSETEAFF. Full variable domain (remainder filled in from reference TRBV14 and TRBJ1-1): EAGVTQFPSHSVIEKGQTVTLRCDPISGHDNLYWYRRVMGKEIKFLLHFVKESKQDESGMPNNRFLAERTGGTYSTLKVQPAELEDSGVYFCASSQYSETEAFFGQGTRLTVV.